These 11 T cell receptor beta chains came from one sample sequenced in a study of shared clonotypes between healthy human individuals. Sequencing used immunoSEQ multiplex PCR; TCRdb keeps in-frame clones, though not all of them. The sample contains a few million clones, about 92% of which appear only once. The sample consisted of naive CD4+ T cells sorted from blood. Specified subset: CD45RA+ positively selected. These receptors originate from a man aged 18 to 30 in good health.

The rearrangement links TRBV7-3 to TRBJ1-3, with D hard to call. This CDR3 spans 15 amino acids. Germline CDR1 and CDR2: SGHTA and FQGTGA. V gave up 0 bases and J gave up 2 bases, with 8 bases separating them. For the CDR3, the DNA is TGTGCCAGCAGCTTAACTGTGGGGACTGGAAACACCATATATTTT. The encoded protein is CASSLTVGTGNTIYF.

The chain employs TRBV18 and TRBJ2-1, with D possibly being TRBD1 (5 bases). Germline assignment: CDR1 KGHSH and CDR2 LQKENI. The CDR3 runs 15 residues. Deletions cut 5 bases from V and 8 bases from J, with 19 bases between. CDR3 in amino acids: CASSADSDSSDEQFF. The CDR3 DNA sequence: TGTGCCAGCTCAGCAGACAGCGACTCGTCGGATGAGCAGTTCTTC.

The rearrangement uses TRBV6-5 and TRBJ2-7; 8 bases map to TRBD1. Germline V gene data show CDR1 as MNHEY and CDR2 as SVGAGI. Trimming cost V 0 bases and J 0 bases; bases outside gene matches: 4. The CDR3 extends over 16 amino acids. As DNA, the CDR3 is TGTGCCAGCAGTTACTCTCGGACAGGGAGCTCCTACGAGCAGTACTTC. It encodes CASSYSRTGSSYEQYF.

The DNA of the CDR3 is TGTGCCAGCTCACCACCGCCTCATCAGGAGCAGTACTTC. This sequence encodes CASSPPPHQEQYF. The rearrangement uses TRBV18 and TRBJ2-7, with no clear D. The germline V gene encodes CDR1 KGHSH and CDR2 LQKENI. The germline V and J ends were trimmed by 0 bases and 7 bases, with 10 bases remaining between them. This CDR3 has 13 amino acids.

The CDR3 region is CASSLAPTGVGYGYTF. The CDR3 nucleotides are TGTGCCAGCAGCTTAGCCCCGACAGGGGTCGGCTATGGCTACACCTTC. The chain uses TRBV7-9 and TRBJ1-2; 8 bases fit TRBD1. Per germline, CDR1 SEHNR and CDR2 FQNEAQ (reference sequence). V lost 0 bases to trimming and J lost 4 bases; unmatched junction nucleotides: 7. The CDR3 is made up of 16 amino acids. Variable domain in full (rest from reference TRBV7-9 and TRBJ1-2): DTGVSQNPRHKITKRGQNVTFRCDPISEHNRLYWYRQTLGQGPEFLTYFQNEAQLEKSRLLSDRFSAERPKGSFSTLEIQRTEQGDSAMYLCASSLAPTGVGYGYTFGSGTRLTVV.

The chain joins TRBV11-2 to TRBJ1-2; 10 positions agree with TRBD1. Germline CDR1 and CDR2: SGHAT and FQNNGV. The junction had 11 bases not matched to a gene; V was cut back by 2 bases and J by 8 bases. This CDR3 has 16 residues. DNA for the CDR3: TGTGCCAGCAGCTTATCCCCAGCCGGGACAGGGGTCGGCTACACCTTC. Protein sequence: CASSLSPAGTGVGYTF.

The chain couples TRBV6-1 to TRBJ1-1; D is possibly TRBD1 (6 bases). The CDR3 totals 15 residues. Trimming shortened V by 5 bases and J by 5 bases, and 18 bases separated the two germline ends. The germline gives CDR1 MNHNS, CDR2 SASEGT. CDR3 sequence reads: CASSLLQTGRTEAFF. In DNA form, the CDR3 reads TGTGCCAGCAGTCTATTACAAACAGGGAGGACTGAAGCTTTCTTT.

The chain uses TRBV7-8 and TRBJ1-2; D is undetermined. CDR1 is SGHVS and CDR2 is FQNEAQ in the germline V gene. The CDR3 contains 13 residues. V gave up 4 bases and J gave up 6 bases, with 12 bases separating them. CDR3: CASSSRGRDGYTF. The DNA of the CDR3 is TGTGCCAGCAGCTCGAGAGGAAGAGATGGCTACACCTTC.

V is TRBV6-5 and J is TRBJ1-2; no reliable D call. The germline V gene encodes CDR1 MNHEY and CDR2 SVGAGI. The CDR3 spans 15 residues. The germline V and J ends were trimmed by 2 bases and 2 bases, with 12 bases remaining between them. DNA of the CDR3: TGTGCCAGCAGTTACGAGGCCAGGATGAACTATGGCTACACCTTC. This translates into CASSYEARMNYGYTF.

The chain uses TRBV6-6 and TRBJ2-7, with TRBD2 identical over 8 bases. Germline CDR1 MNHNY, CDR2 SVGAGI (reference sequence). The CDR3 length is 15 residues. Trimming at V came to 4 bases and at J to 6 bases, leaving 11 bases not matched to a gene. The CDR3 region is CASSFIAGSAGEQYF. CDR3 in DNA: TGTGCCAGCAGTTTCATAGCGGGATCCGCGGGCGAGCAGTACTTC.

This chain links TRBV19 with TRBJ2-2; D is perhaps TRBD1 or TRBD2 (5 bases each). CDR3 length: 15 residues. Germline-derived CDR1 and CDR2 are LNHDA and SQIVND (reference sequence). Trimming removed 5 bases from V and 0 bases from J, with 10 bases in between. CDR3 bases: TGTGCCAGTAGTCGGGACGTCGCGAACACCGGGGAGCTGTTTTTT. Amino acid sequence: CASSRDVANTGELFF.